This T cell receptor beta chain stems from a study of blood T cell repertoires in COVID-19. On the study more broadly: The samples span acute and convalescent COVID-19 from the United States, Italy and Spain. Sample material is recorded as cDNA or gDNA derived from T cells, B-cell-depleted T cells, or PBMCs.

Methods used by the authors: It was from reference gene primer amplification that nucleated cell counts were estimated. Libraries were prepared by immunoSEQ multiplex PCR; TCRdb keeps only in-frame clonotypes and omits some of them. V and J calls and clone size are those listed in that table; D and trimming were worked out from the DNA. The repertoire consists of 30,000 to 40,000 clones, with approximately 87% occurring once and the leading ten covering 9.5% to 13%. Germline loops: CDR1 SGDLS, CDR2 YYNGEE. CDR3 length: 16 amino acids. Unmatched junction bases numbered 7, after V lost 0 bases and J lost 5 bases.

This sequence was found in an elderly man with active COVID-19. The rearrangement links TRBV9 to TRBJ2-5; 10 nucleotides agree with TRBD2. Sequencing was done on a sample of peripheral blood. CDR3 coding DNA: TGTGCCAGCAGCGTAGGTGGAGCGGGAGGGGGGGAGACCCAGTACTTC. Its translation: CASSVGGAGGGETQYF. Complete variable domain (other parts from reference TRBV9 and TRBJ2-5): DSGVTQTPKHLITATGQRVTLRCSPRSGDLSVYWYQQSLDQGLQFLIQYYNGEERAKGNILERFSAQQFPDLHSELNLSSLELGDSALYFCASSVGGAGGGETQYFGPGTRLLVL.